This TCR beta chain emerged from a study of blood T cell repertoires in COVID-19 (dated by TCRdb to 2018 to 2021). Regarding the research as a whole: Collaborator samples came from the United States, Italy and Spain and covered acute and convalescent phases of COVID-19. Subjects who had been exposed to COVID-19, were actively infected with it, or had recovered from it provided the deeply sampled blood TCRbeta repertoires that made up the dataset. A freely available public database, intended as a resource for researchers studying the immune response to SARS-CoV-2, is where the repertoires were released. The material from the prospective study consisted of cDNA or gDNA derived from T cells, B-cell-depleted T cells, or PBMCs. Where available, HLA class I and class II types were taken from metadata supplied by the sample provider and were not determined by assay-based typing. A de-identified subject ID, COVID-19 status, age in years and sex were almost always included in the sample metadata. The samples were drawn from two sources: the first 160 participants of the ongoing ImmuneRACE study, and approximately 1,300 subjects contributed by 6 global collaborators.

The full study reports these points: The amount of clinical and demographic metadata varied by source and participant and was provided uncurated.

A note on this clone: What antigen it recognizes has not been identified. No much larger clonotype is one base removed from it; base qualities were not supplied.

The collaborating institutions used their own protocols to collect whole blood in K2EDTA tubes. For TCRbeta analysis, collaborator samples were shipped as frozen whole blood, as isolated PBMCs, or as DNA extracted from either sample type. TCRbeta CDR3 regions were amplified from genomic DNA using the immunoSEQ Assay, a bias-controlled multiplex PCR. Turning to the authors' computational methods: Within the assay, amplification of reference gene primers was used to estimate how many nucleated cells each sample contained. To quantify the absolute abundance of each unique TCRbeta CDR3 rearrangement, sequence reads were collapsed and filtered. Productive Simpson clonality was computed per sample as the square root of Simpson's diversity index over productive rearrangements. This immuneACCESS table, as held by TCRdb, lists in-frame sequences with V and J called but not all clones. Of the missing ones, under half trace to an unresolved V gene in checked studies; the others have no known cause. V and J calls and clone size come straight from that table; D and trimming were deduced from the DNA. This sample comprises about 120,000 clones, 80% of them detected only once. Together, the top ten hold under 2.5% of the sample.

The germline V gene specifies KGHSH as CDR1 and LQKENI as CDR2. The CDR3 spans 12 residues, from the cysteine through the phenylalanine. Only the CDR3 region is kept as DNA, spanning 36 bases read in frame from base 1. Trimming takes 3 bases from V and 8 bases from J, and the germline ends sit 10 bases apart. The source is a man aged 65 to 79 with acute or convalescent COVID-19. The sequenced sample consisted of peripheral blood. The chain is assembled from TRBV18 and TRBJ1-1; the D gene cannot be resolved reliably. The sequenced DNA is TGTGCCAGCTCACCCAACCAGTGGGAAGCTTTCTTT. Its amino acids are CASSPNQWEAFF.